This T cell receptor beta chain was identified during a study of neoadjuvant nivolumab and ipilimumab in lung cancer. The study's findings and limits: Resected-tumor TCR richness correlated positively with pretherapy blood richness. From pretherapy to surgery, tumor richness and clonality rose with dual therapy. TCR sequencing covered a small number of samples.

This clone was detected only once. Its antigen is currently unknown. Trimming removed 6 bases from V and 4 bases from J, with 6 bases in between. CDR3 length equals 12 residues. The germline V gene encodes CDR1 MNHEY and CDR2 SVGAGI. Assay used: immunoSEQ multiplex PCR; TCRdb lists only in-frame clones, some missing. This sample yields about 27,000 clones, of which about 80% are seen a single time; over 15% belongs to the top ten. V gene TRBV6-5 combines with J gene TRBJ2-2, with D possibly being TRBD1 (6 bases). The sequencing here drew on tumor tissue, taken after neoadjuvant nivolumab, alone or with ipilimumab, at or shortly before surgery. The clonotype was recovered from an adult with non-small cell lung cancer. The DNA for the CDR3 is TGTGCCAGCAGCAGGGGCACCGGGGAGCTGTTTTTT. Encoded protein: CASSRGTGELFF.